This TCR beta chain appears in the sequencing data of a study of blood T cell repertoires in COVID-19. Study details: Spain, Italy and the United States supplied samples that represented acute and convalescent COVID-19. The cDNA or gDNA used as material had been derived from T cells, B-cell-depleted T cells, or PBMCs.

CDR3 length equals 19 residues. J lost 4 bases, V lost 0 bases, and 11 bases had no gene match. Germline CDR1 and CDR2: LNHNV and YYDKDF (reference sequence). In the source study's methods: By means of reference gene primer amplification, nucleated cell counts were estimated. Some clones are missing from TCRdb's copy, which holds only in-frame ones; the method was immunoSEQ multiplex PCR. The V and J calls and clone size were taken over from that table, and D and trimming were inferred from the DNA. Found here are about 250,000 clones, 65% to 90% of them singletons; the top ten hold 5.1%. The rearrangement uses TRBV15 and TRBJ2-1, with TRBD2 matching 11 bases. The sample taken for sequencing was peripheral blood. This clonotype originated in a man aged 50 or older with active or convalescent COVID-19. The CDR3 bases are TGTGCCACCAGCAGAGACAGGGGGCGACTAGCGGGGCCTTACAATGAGCAGTTCTTC. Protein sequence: CATSRDRGRLAGPYNEQFF.